This TCR beta chain was found in a study of human T cells and chemical hapten exposure. Unique molecular identifiers were affixed to discrete cDNA molecules within the library. As handled by the study authors: Ranging from about 20,000 to 750,000, TCR counts per sample had a median value of roughly 96,000. TCRdb redid the calling of the reads with MiXCR, one entry per CDR3 protein. TCRdb, not the original authors, processed these V and J calls. The sample contains 750 to 1,000 distinct CDR3 sequences, around four fifths of which appear only once. In its sample, this clonotype was seen a few times. CDR3 length: 14 residues. CDR1 and CDR2 (germline): MNHEY, SVGAGI. Unmatched junction bases numbered 6, after V lost 0 bases and J lost 10 bases. Total RNA was extracted from unfractionated whole blood.

The TCR comes from a human donor with alopecia, or a healthy volunteer (not recorded which). Some clones in this sample may be carry-over from other donors' samples. This table probably holds off-target reads from a library built for another chain. This chain joins TRBV6-5 and TRBJ2-1; TRBD2 aligns across 7 bases. Sequences were obtained from whole blood. CDR3 sequence: CASSYSAGQVEQFF. In DNA, the CDR3 is TGTGCCAGCAGTTACTCAGCGGGGCAAGTAGAGCAGTTCTTC.